A selection of T cell receptor beta chains follows, all from one sample in a study of T cells after somatic rescue of genetic block. The repertoire was sequenced with immunoSEQ multiplex PCR; TCRdb's copy has only in-frame clones and lacks some. The table lists some 68,000 clones, just over 90% of them singletons. The sequenced sample consisted of peripheral blood mononuclear cells (PBMCs). The origin of the receptors is a man aged 25-45 years. Each CDR3 is given with its conserved first and last residue. A D gene is named only where the DNA matches it firmly. Part of the rows lack a size; the others show once, few, many or a class for expanded clones.

few	TRBV19	TRBJ1-4	.	TGTGCCAGTAAGGGGGGCTCTACAACTAATGAAAAACTGTTTTTT	CASKGGSTTNEKLFF
.	TRBV14	TRBJ1-2	.	TGTGCCAGCAGCCAAGATCGCTACTATGGCTACACCTTC	CASSQDRYYGYTF
.	TRBV27	TRBJ1-5	.	TGTGCCAGCAGTTTATCGATAGGGGGGCAGCCCCAGCATTTT	CASSLSIGGQPQHF
.	TRBV5-5	TRBJ2-7	.	TGTGCCAGCAGCTTGGCCGGGACGGCCTACGAGCAGTACTTC	CASSLAGTAYEQYF
.	TRBV5-5	TRBJ2-1	TRBD1	TGTGCCAGCAGCTTGGCCACAGGGGCAGCCAGTGAGCAGTTCTTC	CASSLATGAASEQFF
.	TRBV6-1	TRBJ1-2	.	TGTGCCAGCAGTCTAAAAGGGCAGGGTGGCGATGGCTACACCTTC	CASSLKGQGGDGYTF
.	TRBV6-5	TRBJ1-1	.	TGTGCCAGCAGTTACTCGACCCCTTTAGTGAACACTGAAGCTTTCTTT	CASSYSTPLVNTEAFF
.	TRBV9	TRBJ2-7	.	TGTGCCAGCAGCGCGCTGGGTGTGGGGAACACCTACGAGCAGTACTTC	CASSALGVGNTYEQYF
.	TRBV11-3	TRBJ2-1	.	TGTGCCAGCAGCTTTGGGGGAACCTACAATGAGCAGTTCTTC	CASSFGGTYNEQFF
.	TRBV28	TRBJ2-1	TRBD2	TGTGCCAGCAGTTCCCACGGGACTAGCGTATTCGATGAGCAGTTCTTC	CASSSHGTSVFDEQFF
.	TRBV6-6	TRBJ2-7	.	TGTGCCAGCAAGCAGGGGAGGGAGCAGTACTTC	CASKQGREQYF
.	TRBV7-8	TRBJ2-3	.	TGTGCCAGCAGCTTAAGGGATACGCAGTATTTT	CASSLRDTQYF